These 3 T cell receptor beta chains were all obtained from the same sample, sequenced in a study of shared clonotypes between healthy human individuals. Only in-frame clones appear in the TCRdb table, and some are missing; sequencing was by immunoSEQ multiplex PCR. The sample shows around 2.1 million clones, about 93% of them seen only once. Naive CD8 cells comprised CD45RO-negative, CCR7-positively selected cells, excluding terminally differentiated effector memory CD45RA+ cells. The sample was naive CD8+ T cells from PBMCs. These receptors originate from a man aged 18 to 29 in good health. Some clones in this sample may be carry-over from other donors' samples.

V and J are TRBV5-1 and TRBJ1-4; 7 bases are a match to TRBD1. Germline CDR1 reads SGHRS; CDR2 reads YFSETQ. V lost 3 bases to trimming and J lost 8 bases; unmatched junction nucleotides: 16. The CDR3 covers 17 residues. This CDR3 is CASSSGTYDRVREKLFF. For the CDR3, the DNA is TGCGCCAGCAGCTCCGGGACGTACGACAGGGTCAGGGAAAAACTGTTTTTT.

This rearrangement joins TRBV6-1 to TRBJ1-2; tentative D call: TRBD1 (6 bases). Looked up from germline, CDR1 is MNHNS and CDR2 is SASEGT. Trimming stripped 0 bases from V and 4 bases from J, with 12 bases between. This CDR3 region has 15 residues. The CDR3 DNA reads TGTGCCAGCAGTGAAGCCGCAGGGGCCATCTATGGCTACACCTTC. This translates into CASSEAAGAIYGYTF.

The chain's CDR3 is CASSLAPSGIGETQYF. The CDR3 region has the DNA TGTGCCAGCAGCTTGGCGCCTAGCGGGATTGGTGAGACCCAGTACTTC. The genes are TRBV5-6 and TRBJ2-5; 9 nucleotides line up with TRBD2. The CDR3 runs to 16 residues. Germline CDR1 SGHDT, CDR2 YYEEEE. The V segment lost 0 bases and the J segment 5 bases; nucleotides outside the gene matches: 8. Drawing the rest from reference TRBV5-6 and TRBJ2-5, the complete variable domain is DAGVTQSPTHLIKTRGQQVTLRCSPKSGHDTVSWYQQALGQGPQFIFQYYEEEERQRGNFPDRFSGHQFPNYSSELNVNALLLGDSALYLCASSLAPSGIGETQYFGPGTRLLVL.